These T cell receptor beta chains were read from a single sample in a study of blood T cell repertoires in COVID-19. TCRdb's copy holds only in-frame clones and misses some; the assay was immunoSEQ multiplex PCR. This sample has about 210,000 clones, with 75% to 85% found just once. Sequencing was done on a sample of PBMCs or T cells enriched from blood (not recorded which). The receptors stem from a man aged 35 to 55 who had recovered from COVID-19. Each CDR3 is given with its conserved first and last residue. D genes are given only for firm matches. Size tells how often a clone was seen (once, few, many) or the class of an expanded clone, and some rows leave it out.

v_gene: TRBV4-2
len: 15
d_gene: TRBD2
j_gene: TRBJ2-3
abundance: -
CDR3aa: CASSKWGGDQNTQYF
CDR3nt: TGTGCCAGCAGTAAATGGGGGGGGGACCAAAATACGCAGTATTTT

v_gene: TRBV2
len: 10
d_gene: -
j_gene: TRBJ2-7
abundance: -
CDR3aa: CASGGDEQYF
CDR3nt: TGTGCCAGCGGAGGAGACGAGCAGTACTTC

v_gene: TRBV5-4
len: 16
d_gene: TRBD1
j_gene: TRBJ1-1
abundance: -
CDR3aa: CASSLGQAALGTEAFF
CDR3nt: TGTGCCAGCAGCTTAGGACAGGCGGCTTTGGGCACTGAAGCTTTCTTT

v_gene: TRBV15
len: 14
d_gene: TRBD1
j_gene: TRBJ1-2
abundance: once
CDR3aa: CATSRGDRERGYTF
CDR3nt: TGTGCCACCAGCAGAGGGGACAGGGAGAGAGGCTACACCTTC

v_gene: TRBV10-3
len: 14
d_gene: TRBD2
j_gene: TRBJ2-7
abundance: -
CDR3aa: CAISRLAGSYEQYF
CDR3nt: TGTGCCATCAGTAGACTAGCGGGGTCCTACGAGCAGTACTTC

v_gene: TRBV5-1
len: 14
d_gene: -
j_gene: TRBJ1-1
abundance: once
CDR3aa: CASSLEAIRGEAFF
CDR3nt: TGCGCCAGCAGCTTGGAGGCCATTAGGGGTGAAGCTTTCTTT

v_gene: TRBV5-1
len: 16
d_gene: -
j_gene: TRBJ2-7
abundance: -
CDR3aa: CASSFGPGSSSYEQYF
CDR3nt: TGCGCCAGCAGCTTTGGTCCAGGGTCAAGCTCCTACGAGCAGTACTTC

v_gene: TRBV7-2
len: 17
d_gene: -
j_gene: TRBJ1-1
abundance: once
CDR3aa: CASSPNFRTLANTEAFF
CDR3nt: TGTGCCAGCAGCCCAAACTTTAGGACATTAGCGAACACTGAAGCTTTCTTT

v_gene: TRBV11-3
len: 13
d_gene: -
j_gene: TRBJ2-1
abundance: -
CDR3aa: CASSLEQYNEQFF
CDR3nt: TGTGCCAGCAGCTTAGAACAGTACAATGAGCAGTTCTTC

v_gene: TRBV19
len: 14
d_gene: -
j_gene: TRBJ1-2
abundance: -
CDR3aa: CASSIAGAPYGYTF
CDR3nt: TGTGCCAGTAGTATTGCAGGGGCCCCCTATGGCTACACCTTC

v_gene: TRBV5-1
len: 16
d_gene: TRBD1
j_gene: TRBJ2-7
abundance: -
CDR3aa: CASSIRTGGKGYEQYF
CDR3nt: TGCGCCAGCAGCATTAGGACAGGGGGCAAGGGGTACGAGCAGTACTTC

v_gene: TRBV2
len: 13
d_gene: -
j_gene: TRBJ1-2
abundance: many
CDR3aa: CASSVSPGDRGLF
CDR3nt: TGTGCCAGCAGTGTATCTCCTGGTGACAGAGGTCTTTTC

v_gene: TRBV19
len: 12
d_gene: TRBD2
j_gene: TRBJ2-7
abundance: -
CDR3aa: CASRGGSYEQYF
CDR3nt: TGTGCCAGTCGCGGGGGTTCCTACGAGCAGTACTTC

v_gene: TRBV11-2
len: 16
d_gene: TRBD2
j_gene: TRBJ2-2
abundance: -
CDR3aa: CASSLASGLANRELFF
CDR3nt: TGTGCCAGCAGCTTAGCGTCGGGACTAGCGAACCGGGAGCTGTTTTTT

v_gene: TRBV3-1/TRBV3-2
len: 15
d_gene: -
j_gene: TRBJ1-6
abundance: -
CDR3aa: CASSQSFTGPSPLHF
CDR3nt: TGTGCCAGCAGCCAAAGTTTTACAGGACCATCACCCCTCCACTTT